What follows are 12 T cell receptor beta chains derived from one specimen sequenced in a study of T-cell memory formation after mild COVID-19. Using its own MiXCR run on the 5' RACE reads, TCRdb lists one record per CDR3 protein. The sample has about 200,000 distinct CDR3 sequences; around 9.5% are singletons. The sample consisted of PBMCs or a T cell subset sorted from them (not recorded which). All receptors come from a young man who had mild COVID-19 (a few samples of this study predate the infection). Cell type and time point are not known.

The chain employs TRBV6-5 and TRBJ1-4; D gene uncertain. Germline lookup yields CDR1 MNHEY and CDR2 SVGAGI. The length of the CDR3 is 17 residues. The V gene lost 0 bases and the J gene lost 7 bases, with 18 bases spanning the gap. In DNA, the CDR3 is TGTGCCAGCAGTTACTCGGTATTGGAGGTTAATAGTGAAAAACTGTTTTTT. Translated, it gives CASSYSVLEVNSEKLFF.

The chain links TRBV7-2 to TRBJ2-1; TRBD2 is a possible D gene (6 bases). The CDR3 spans 18 residues. Germline V gene lookup returns CDR1 SGHTA and CDR2 FQGNSA. Between the trimmed V and J ends, which lost 2 bases and 0 bases, there was a span of 17 bases. In nucleotides, the CDR3 is TGTGCCAGCAGCTTATGGAACGGCGGGGCCAGCTCCTACAATGAGCAGTTCTTC. Its translation is CASSLWNGGASSYNEQFF.

This clonotype was seen a few times. CDR3 loop: CASSFTASSGNTIYF. The DNA for the CDR3 is TGTGCCAGCAGCTTTACAGCGAGCTCTGGAAACACCATATATTTT. The rearrangement joins TRBV7-2 to TRBJ1-3; D is ambiguous. The CDR3 loop spans 15 amino acids. V dropped 3 bases and J dropped 0 bases, with 9 bases sitting between them. The germline CDR1 and CDR2 sequences are SGHTA and FQGNSA.

The chain has TRBV5-8 and TRBJ2-3, with D maybe TRBD2 (6 bases). V lost 3 bases, J lost 4 bases, and 18 bases lay in between. The V gene's germline CDR1 is SGHTS and CDR2 YDEGEE. The CDR3 extends over 16 amino acids. The CDR3 here is CASSSGSTSTADTQYF. DNA of the CDR3: TGTGCCAGCAGCTCTGGGAGTACTAGCACCGCAGATACGCAGTATTTT.

Only a few counts were recorded for this clonotype. The V call is TRBV7-9, the J call TRBJ1-3; 10 nucleotides line up with TRBD1. V shed 5 bases and J 4 bases; nucleotides not matched to a gene: 5. The CDR3 is made up of 15 amino acids. Germline CDR1 SEHNR, CDR2 FQNEAQ (reference sequence). CDR3 nucleotide sequence: TGTGCCAGCAGCCGAGGGACAGGGGAAGGAAACACCATATATTTT. As protein: CASSRGTGEGNTIYF. Full variable domain (outside the CDR3, taken from reference TRBV7-9 and TRBJ1-3): DTGVSQNPRHKITKRGQNVTFRCDPISEHNRLYWYRQTLGQGPEFLTYFQNEAQLEKSRLLSDRFSAERPKGSFSTLEIQRTEQGDSAMYLCASSRGTGEGNTIYFGEGSWLTVV.

This clonotype was seen a handful of times. The V and J genes are TRBV12-3 or TRBV12-4 and TRBJ1-2; D may be TRBD1 (6 bases). CDR3 size: 16 residues. V dropped 6 bases and J dropped 8 bases, with 25 bases sitting between them. CDR3 bases: TGTGCCAGCAGCCCTGTCAACTGGGGGCGATGGCCCGGCTACACCTTC. It encodes CASSPVNWGRWPGYTF.

This clonotype was recorded at least ten times. The rearrangement joins TRBV4-3 to TRBJ2-1; TRBD1 aligns across 10 bases. Germline V lookup: CDR1 LGHNA, CDR2 YSLEER. CDR3 length equals 20 residues. V was pared by 4 bases and J by 2 bases, with 17 bases of the junction left unmatched. CDR3 protein: CASSRTIGQGVLFAYNEQFF. The CDR3 region has the DNA TGCGCCAGCAGCCGGACGATCGGACAGGGGGTTCTGTTCGCCTACAATGAGCAGTTCTTC.

V usage is TRBV5-1 and J usage is TRBJ2-3; possibly TRBD1 or TRBD2 for D (5 bases each). Trimming stripped 4 bases from V and 9 bases from J, with 18 bases between. There are 14 residues in the CDR3. CDR1 SGHRS and CDR2 YFSETQ come from the germline V gene. CDR3 sequence reads: CASSLGPLEGTQYF. CDR3 DNA sequence: TGCGCCAGCAGCCTGGGACCTCTCGAGGGGACGCAGTATTTT.

There are many counts of this clonotype. The V gene is TRBV6-1, the J gene TRBJ2-7; TRBD1 or TRBD2 may be the D gene (5 bases each). V shed 8 bases and J shed 6 bases, with 20 bases lying between them. This CDR3 has 14 amino acids. Per the germline V gene, CDR1 is MNHNS and CDR2 is SASEGT. CDR3 sequence: CASSPEAGRGEQYV. The DNA of the CDR3 is TGTGCCAGCTCCCCCGAGGCAGGGAGAGGCGAGCAGTACGTC.

The chain employs TRBV15 and TRBJ2-7; either TRBD1 or TRBD2 may fit D (6 bases each). Trimming stripped 0 bases from V and 1 base from J, with 16 bases between. CDR3 length: 17 residues. Germline assignment: CDR1 LNHNV and CDR2 YYDKDF (reference sequence). CDR3 nucleotide sequence: TGTGCCACCAGCAGAGATCTATGGGGGGCGGGGTCCTACGAGCAGTACTTC. This sequence encodes CATSRDLWGAGSYEQYF.

V is TRBV5-1 and J is TRBJ2-6; D is perhaps TRBD1 or TRBD2 (5 bases each). V was trimmed by 0 bases and J by 0 bases, leaving 10 bases between them. CDR3 length: 17 amino acids. Germline-derived CDR1 and CDR2 are SGHRS and YFSETQ. CDR3: CASSLVSGTSGANVLTF. CDR3 bases: TGCGCCAGCAGCTTGGTGTCAGGGACCTCTGGGGCCAACGTCCTGACTTTC.

V gene TRBV29-1 combines with J gene TRBJ2-7; perhaps TRBD1 as D (6 bases). The ends were cut back, 4 bases at V and 0 bases at J, with 10 bases in the middle. Looked up from germline, CDR1 is SQVTM and CDR2 is ANQGSEA. The CDR3 is 13 amino acids. The CDR3, as DNA: TGCAGCGTTGGCAGGGGCCTCTCCTACGAGCAGTACTTC. It codes for CSVGRGLSYEQYF.